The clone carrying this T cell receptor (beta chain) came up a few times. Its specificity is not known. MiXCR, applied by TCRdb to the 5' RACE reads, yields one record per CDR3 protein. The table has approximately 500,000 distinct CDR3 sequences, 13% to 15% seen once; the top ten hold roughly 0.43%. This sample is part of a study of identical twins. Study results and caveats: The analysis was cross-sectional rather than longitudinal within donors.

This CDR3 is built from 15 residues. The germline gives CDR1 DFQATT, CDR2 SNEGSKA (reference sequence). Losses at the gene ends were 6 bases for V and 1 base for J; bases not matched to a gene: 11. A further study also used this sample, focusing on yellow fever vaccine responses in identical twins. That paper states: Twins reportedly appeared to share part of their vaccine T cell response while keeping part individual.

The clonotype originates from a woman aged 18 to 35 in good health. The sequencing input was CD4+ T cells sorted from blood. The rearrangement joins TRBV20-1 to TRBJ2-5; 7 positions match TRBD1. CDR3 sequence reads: CSAWGQPSVQETQYF. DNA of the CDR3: TGCAGTGCCTGGGGACAGCCCTCCGTCCAAGAGACCCAGTACTTC.